A single sample is the source of the 5 T cell receptor beta chains below, sequenced in a study of T cells in Graves' hyperthyroidism and ophthalmopathy. RNA transcripts gave rise to amplified TCR beta CDR3 regions. Primed by the HTBI set, a first-round RT-PCR was run on the TCR CDR3. In TCRdb, the multiplex PCR reads were re-called with MiXCR into one record per CDR3 protein. In the table there are fewer than 550,000 distinct CDR3 sequences, 15% to 19% of which are singletons. The sequenced material came from blood. Receptor source: a woman aged 18-30 years with Graves' hyperthyroidism.

The chain is built from TRBV7-9 and TRBJ1-4; D not resolved. Trimming stripped 5 bases from V and 8 bases from J, with 12 bases between. The CDR3 consists of 13 residues. Looked up from germline, CDR1 is SEHNR and CDR2 is FQNEAQ (reference sequence). CDR3 DNA sequence: TGTGCCAGCAGCCCCCCGATCGGGGAAAAACTGTTTTTT. Translation: CASSPPIGEKLFF.

In this sample, this clonotype turned up many times. The chain has TRBV12-3 or TRBV12-4 and TRBJ2-1; D possibly matches TRBD1 or TRBD2 (5 bases each). The CDR3 runs to 16 residues. V was shortened by 4 bases and J by 5 bases, with 18 bases between the two germline ends. CDR3 in amino acids: CASSWGSGKRNNEQFF. The CDR3 DNA reads TGTGCCAGCAGTTGGGGTTCAGGGAAGCGGAACAATGAGCAGTTCTTC.

This clonotype was detected ten times or more. This chain links TRBV10-3 with TRBJ1-2; TRBD1 is a possible D gene (6 bases). Germline values: CDR1 ENHRY, CDR2 SYGVKD. This CDR3 comprises 14 residues. V was cut by 3 bases and J by 5 bases, with 13 bases left in between. The CDR3 loop reads CAISDFGRGYGYTF. The CDR3 nucleotides read TGTGCCATCAGTGACTTTGGAAGGGGGTATGGCTACACCTTC.

This clonotype occurred many times. The chain joins TRBV11-2 to TRBJ2-3; 10 bases line up with TRBD1. V lost 1 base, J lost 6 bases, and 7 bases stayed unmatched. The CDR3 spans 16 residues. Germline lookup yields CDR1 SGHAT and CDR2 FQNNGV. The DNA of the CDR3 is TGTGCCAGCAGCTTAGCGGGACAGGGGAGTAGGGATACGCAGTATTTT. As protein: CASSLAGQGSRDTQYF.

This clonotype was observed at least ten times. V and J are TRBV7-9 and TRBJ2-3, with no clear D. The length of the CDR3 is 12 residues. The ends were cut back, 6 bases at V and 6 bases at J, with 10 bases in the middle. Germline V gene lookup returns CDR1 SEHNR and CDR2 FQNEAQ (reference sequence). The CDR3 sequence is CASSPWLDTQYF. Written as DNA, the CDR3 is TGTGCCAGCAGTCCCTGGCTGGATACGCAGTATTTT.